This is a list of T cell receptor beta chains from one sample in a study of T cell changes during pregnancy in multiple sclerosis. Libraries were prepared by immunoSEQ multiplex PCR; TCRdb keeps only in-frame clonotypes and omits some of them. The table lists about 71,000 clones, roughly nine tenths of them singletons. The material sequenced was CD8+ T cells from peripheral blood mononuclear cells, taken before pregnancy. The receptors shown here come from a female donor with multiple sclerosis, enrolled in a pregnancy study. The CDR3 runs from the conserved cysteine through the conserved F or W. A D gene is named only where the DNA matches it firmly. Some rows mark clone size as missing; the rest say once, few, many or name a class of expanded clone.

d_call clone_size j_call v_call cdr3_nt cdr3_aa
. . TRBJ2-2 TRBV9 TGTGCCAGCAGCGTTACCCGCGGCGGGCCGAACACCGGGGAGCTGTTTTTT CASSVTRGGPNTGELFF
. . TRBJ2-1 TRBV4-2 TGTGCCAGCAGCGCCCGGGACTCCGGGCAAAAAGAGCAGTTCTTC CASSARDSGQKEQFF
. . TRBJ1-3 TRBV7-2 TGTGCCAGCAGCTTAGGGGTAGGGCGGGTCGGAAACACCATATATTTT CASSLGVGRVGNTIYF
TRBD1 . TRBJ2-1 TRBV14 TGTGCCAGCAGCCAGCCCGGGACAGGGGTCTACAATGAGCAGTTCTTC CASSQPGTGVYNEQFF
TRBD2 once TRBJ2-5 TRBV13 TGTGCCAGCAGCTTAGGCCGGGGCGGGGGGACCCAAGAGACCCAGTACTTC CASSLGRGGGTQETQYF
TRBD2 . TRBJ2-1 TRBV30 TGTGCCTGGAGTCCCCGGACTAGCTCCTACAATGAGCAGTTCTTC CAWSPRTSSYNEQFF
. many TRBJ1-1 TRBV5-4 TGTGCCAGCAGCTTACAGGGTTTCGACACTGAAGCTTTCTTT CASSLQGFDTEAFF
. . TRBJ1-2 TRBV2 TGTGCCAGCGGGAGGGCTTCGCTTTATGGCTACACCTTC CASGRASLYGYTF
TRBD1 . TRBJ1-2 TRBV27 TGTGCCAGCAACCGGACAGGGGGCCACGGGGGCTACACCTTC CASNRTGGHGGYTF
. . TRBJ1-1 TRBV5-5 TGTGCCAGCAGCTTGGGCAGGGGTCACACTGAAGCTTTCTTT CASSLGRGHTEAFF
TRBD2 . TRBJ2-7 TRBV27 TGTGCCAGCAGTTTGATTGGGACTAGGGTCGAGCAGTACTTC CASSLIGTRVEQYF